This TCR beta chain was documented in a study of OX40 agonist ivuxolimab in advanced cancers. Samples were taken at baseline and on day 1 of cycles 4 and 7. Here immunoSEQ multiplex PCR was the method, and the copy in TCRdb shows in-frame clones only, minus some. This sample carries some 39,000 clones, roughly 90% of them seen once, and the ten largest clones take 4%. Material: CD4+ or CD8+ T cells sorted from blood, obtained in a trial of the OX40 agonist ivuxolimab. This TCR derives from an adult with an advanced solid tumor such as melanoma, head and neck, liver or kidney cancer.

The CDR3 region is CASSRAQAYEQYF. The CDR3 nucleotides read TGTGCCAGCTCACGGGCACAAGCCTACGAGCAGTACTTC. This rearrangement joins TRBV18 to TRBJ2-7, with D hard to call. The CDR3 totals 13 residues. Germline V CDR1 and CDR2: KGHSH, LQKENI. V dropped 4 bases and J dropped 2 bases, with 9 bases sitting between them.